A single sample is the source of the 25 T cell receptor beta chains below, sequenced in a study of blood T cell repertoires in COVID-19. Some clones are missing from TCRdb's copy, which holds only in-frame ones; the method was immunoSEQ multiplex PCR. Among 55,000 to 65,000 clones listed, 79% were seen once. Sequenced input: peripheral blood. These receptors all stem from a man aged 55 to 69 with acute or convalescent COVID-19.

V gene TRBV4-2 combines with J gene TRBJ2-7, with 8 bases lining up with TRBD2. The CDR3 is 16 amino acids. Unmatched junction bases numbered 9, after V lost 1 base and J lost 4 bases. Germline V gene data show CDR1 as LGHNA and CDR2 as YNFKEQ. The chain's CDR3 is CASSQGEREGHYEQYF. The CDR3 DNA reads TGTGCCAGCAGCCAAGGTGAACGGGAGGGGCATTACGAGCAGTACTTC.

The J gene is TRBJ1-4, the V gene TRBV28; D might be TRBD1 (6 bases). The germline CDR1 and CDR2 sequences are MDHEN and SYDVKM. This CDR3 region has 15 residues. The germline V and J ends were trimmed by 6 bases and 8 bases, with 19 bases remaining between them. DNA for the CDR3: TGTGCCAGCAGCCTCGGACGGGGGGCACAGGAAAAACTGTTTTTT. Translation gives CASSLGRGAQEKLFF.

The chain carries TRBV10-3 and TRBJ2-3; D is uncertain. Trimming pared 7 bases from V and 0 bases from J, leaving 11 bases between. The CDR3 is 14 residues long. Germline CDR1 ENHRY, CDR2 SYGVKD. CDR3: CAITMMASTDTQYF. The CDR3 nucleotides are TGTGCCATCACCATGATGGCTAGCACAGATACGCAGTATTTT.

This chain joins TRBV5-5 and TRBJ2-2; TRBD1 is a possible D gene (5 bases). Germline CDR1 reads SGHKS; CDR2 reads YYEKEE (reference sequence). V gave up 4 bases and J gave up 0 bases, with 10 bases separating them. The CDR3 loop spans 15 amino acids. The CDR3, as DNA: TGTGCCAGCAGCCCCATGGACACGAACACCGGGGAGCTGTTTTTT. It specifies CASSPMDTNTGELFF.

As for this clone: This specimen includes other DNA sequences encoding the same CDR3. V is TRBV7-9 and J is TRBJ1-1; TRBD1 might be the D (6 bases). V was shortened by 1 base and J by 5 bases, with 8 bases between the two germline ends. This CDR3 is 13 amino acids long. The V gene's germline CDR1 is SEHNR and CDR2 FQNEAQ (reference sequence). The CDR3: CASSLGQGTEAFF. The CDR3 DNA follows: TGTGCCAGCAGCTTAGGGCAGGGGACTGAAGCTTTCTTT.

The rearrangement joins TRBV19 to TRBJ2-1; D uncertain. The germline V and J ends were trimmed by 5 bases and 10 bases, with 15 bases remaining between them. Per germline, CDR1 LNHDA and CDR2 SQIVND (reference sequence). The CDR3 runs to 13 residues. The CDR3 loop is CASSLQLMREQFF. The CDR3, as DNA: TGTGCCAGTAGTCTGCAACTTATGAGGGAGCAGTTCTTC. Variable domain in full (rest from reference TRBV19 and TRBJ2-1): DGGITQSPKYLFRKEGQNVTLSCEQNLNHDAMYWYRQDPGQGLRLIYYSQIVNDFQKGDIAEGYSVSREKKESFPLTVTSAQKNPTAFYLCASSLQLMREQFFGPGTRLTVL.

The V call is TRBV11-2, the J call TRBJ2-4, with 11 bases lining up with TRBD2. J lost 3 bases, V lost 5 bases, and 9 bases had no gene match. Looked up from germline, CDR1 is SGHAT and CDR2 is FQNNGV. The length of the CDR3 is 17 residues. The CDR3 region has the DNA TGTGCCAGCAGCCCCTGGACTAGCGGGCCGAACAAAAACATTCAGTACTTC. Translation: CASSPWTSGPNKNIQYF.

V and J are TRBV24-1 and TRBJ2-3; D is undetermined. V gave up 5 bases and J gave up 3 bases, with 8 bases separating them. This CDR3 spans 13 amino acids. Germline values: CDR1 KGHDR, CDR2 SFDVKD. DNA for the CDR3: TGTGCCACCAGTGTCGGAGCTACAGATACGCAGTATTTT. Translated: CATSVGATDTQYF.

The chain joins TRBV30 to TRBJ1-1; a weak D match, TRBD1 (6 bases). Germline loops: CDR1 GTSNPN, CDR2 SVGIG (reference sequence). The CDR3 loop spans 14 amino acids. V gave up 3 bases and J gave up 1 base, with 12 bases separating them. The CDR3 loop is CAWREGRGNTEAFF. The CDR3 nucleotides read TGTGCCTGGAGAGAGGGCAGGGGGAACACTGAAGCTTTCTTT. Full variable domain (missing parts from reference TRBV30 and TRBJ1-1): SQTIHQWPATLVQPVGSPLSLECTVEGTSNPNLYWYRQAAGRGLQLLFYSVGIGQISSEVPQNLSASRPQDRQFILSSKKLLLSDSGFYLCAWREGRGNTEAFFGQGTRLTVV.

This chain connects TRBV7-3 to TRBJ2-2; 13 positions agree with TRBD2. Trimming at V came to 5 bases and at J to 4 bases, leaving 4 bases not matched to a gene. Germline-derived CDR1 and CDR2 are SGHTA and FQGTGA. The CDR3 has 16 residues. CDR3 DNA sequence: TGTGCCAGCAGCCAAGGGACTAGCGGGGCCACCGGGGAGCTGTTTTTT. Translated: CASSQGTSGATGELFF.

The chain links TRBV7-2 to TRBJ2-2, with D unclear. Germline V gene sequence: CDR1 SGHTA, CDR2 FQGNSA. CDR3 length equals 14 residues. Trimming pared 0 bases from V and 4 bases from J, leaving 6 bases between. This CDR3 reads CASSLAQLTGELFF. DNA for the CDR3: TGTGCCAGCAGCTTAGCCCAACTCACCGGGGAGCTGTTTTTT.

The rearrangement links TRBV5-5 to TRBJ1-6; 12 bases are a match to TRBD1. Trimming removed 3 bases from V and 2 bases from J; junction bases left unmatched: 3. CDR1 is SGHKS and CDR2 is YYEKEE in the germline V gene (reference sequence). This CDR3 has 17 residues. The CDR3 coding sequence is TGTGCCAGCAGCTCGGGACAGGGGGCAACCTATAATTCACCCCTCCACTTT. It translates to CASSSGQGATYNSPLHF. Looking up the rest from reference TRBV5-5 and TRBJ1-6 gives the full variable domain: DAGVTQSPTHLIKTRGQQVTLRCSPISGHKSVSWYQQVLGQGPQFIFQYYEKEERGRGNFPDRFSARQFPNYSSELNVNALLLGDSALYLCASSSGQGATYNSPLHFGNGTRLTVT.

CDR3 sequence reads: CASSPQGRSDEKLFF. CDR3 nucleotides: TGTGCCAGTAGTCCACAGGGACGAAGCGATGAAAAACTGTTTTTT. The gene calls are TRBV19 and TRBJ1-4, with D possibly TRBD1 on 6 matching bases. CDR3 length: 15 residues. Germline V gene sequence: CDR1 LNHDA, CDR2 SQIVND (reference sequence). Deletions cut 5 bases from V and 6 bases from J, with 16 bases between. The complete variable domain, with remaining parts taken from reference TRBV19 and TRBJ1-4, reads DGGITQSPKYLFRKEGQNVTLSCEQNLNHDAMYWYRQDPGQGLRLIYYSQIVNDFQKGDIAEGYSVSREKKESFPLTVTSAQKNPTAFYLCASSPQGRSDEKLFFGSGTQLSVL.

The chain carries TRBV9 and TRBJ1-6, with a possible D match to TRBD1 (6 bases). V lost 4 bases, J lost 6 bases, and 11 bases lay in between. This CDR3 spans 14 amino acids. CDR1 is SGDLS and CDR2 is YYNGEE in the germline V gene. CDR3 in DNA: TGTGCCAGCAGCTCGCGGACAGCTAATTCACCCCTCCACTTT. Translating it yields CASSSRTANSPLHF.

The J gene is TRBJ2-7, the V gene TRBV18; TRBD2 matches at 11 bases. The CDR3 runs to 16 residues. The germline CDR1 and CDR2 sequences are KGHSH and LQKENI. Unmatched junction bases numbered 11, after V lost 6 bases and J lost 4 bases. CDR3 residues: CASSYTSGRSAYEQYF. The CDR3 DNA reads as TGTGCCAGCTCTTACACTAGCGGGAGAAGTGCATACGAGCAGTACTTC.

The rearrangement links TRBV21-1 to TRBJ2-7; TRBD2 is the table's D call, not checked against the DNA. TRBV21-1 is a recognized pseudogene. The CDR3 totals 13 residues. In nucleotides, the CDR3 is TGTGCCACCGCTGGACTAGCGGCCTACGAGCAGTACTTC. Translation: CATAGLAAYEQYF.

This chain uses TRBV19 with TRBJ2-1, with 8 bases aligning to TRBD2. The CDR3 is 15 amino acids. Germline CDR1 reads LNHDA; CDR2 reads SQIVND (reference sequence). Trimming at V came to 0 bases and at J to 8 bases, leaving 6 bases not matched to a gene. The CDR3 sequence: CASSIDGRGLDEQFF. DNA for the CDR3: TGTGCCAGTAGTATAGACGGGAGGGGTTTGGATGAGCAGTTCTTC.

The chain carries TRBV28 and TRBJ1-1; D is uncertain. The germline gives CDR1 MDHEN, CDR2 SYDVKM. V dropped 6 bases and J dropped 0 bases, with 14 bases sitting between them. The length of the CDR3 is 15 residues. CDR3 bases: TGTGCCAGCAGCCCCTCCGGGAAATTGAACACTGAAGCTTTCTTT. It yields the protein CASSPSGKLNTEAFF.

CDR3 protein: CARGRRISYNEQFF. In DNA, the CDR3 is TGTGCCAGAGGCCGGAGGATCTCCTACAATGAGCAGTTCTTC. The chain couples TRBV21-1 to TRBJ2-1; the table's D call, TRBD2, was not checked against the DNA. TRBV21-1 is a pseudogene locus. The CDR3 is 14 amino acids.

CDR3 coding DNA: TGTGCCAGCAGTTTACGACAGACCTACGAGCAGTACTTC. Translated, it gives CASSLRQTYEQYF. This rearrangement joins TRBV28 to TRBJ2-7, with a tentative D call TRBD1 (5 bases). The V and J ends lost 2 bases and 2 bases respectively, with 7 bases between them. The CDR3 has 13 amino acids. CDR1 is MDHEN, CDR2 SYDVKM, per germline.

The chain carries TRBV15 and TRBJ1-3; D not resolved. Per the germline V gene, CDR1 is LNHNV and CDR2 is YYDKDF (reference sequence). V lost 3 bases, J lost 4 bases, and 7 bases lay in between. The CDR3 is 13 amino acids. Here the CDR3 reads CATSSGGGNTIYF. The CDR3 DNA reads TGTGCCACCAGCAGCGGAGGAGGAAACACCATATATTTT.

V is TRBV7-2 and J is TRBJ2-2; D unresolved. The CDR3 is 15 amino acids. The V gene lost 2 bases and the J gene lost 4 bases, with 11 bases spanning the gap. CDR1 is SGHTA, CDR2 FQGNSA, per germline. The CDR3 region has the DNA TGTGCCAGCAGCTTAATCGGCGGATTCACCGGGGAGCTGTTTTTT. Amino acid sequence: CASSLIGGFTGELFF.

This chain uses TRBV6-6 with TRBJ1-5; 8 bases align to TRBD1. After removal of 4 bases from V and 2 bases from J, the junction contained 4 bases not matched to a gene. CDR1 is MNHNY and CDR2 is SVGAGI in the germline V gene (reference sequence). This CDR3 is 15 amino acids long. The CDR3 loop is CASSFPDRGNQPQHF. CDR3 nucleotide sequence: TGTGCCAGCAGTTTTCCGGACAGGGGCAATCAGCCCCAGCATTTT.

The chain recombines TRBV28 with TRBJ1-5; D gene ambiguous. V lost 2 bases and J lost 1, with 6 bases in between. Per the germline V gene, CDR1 is MDHEN and CDR2 is SYDVKM. This CDR3 spans 14 amino acids. As DNA, the CDR3 is TGTGCCAGCAGTTTAGGGGAGAGCAATCAGCCCCAGCATTTT. Amino acids: CASSLGESNQPQHF.

The J gene is TRBJ1-5, the V gene TRBV18; 8 bases are shared with TRBD1. Trimming at V came to 2 bases and at J to 2 bases, leaving 5 bases not matched to a gene. The V gene's germline CDR1 is KGHSH and CDR2 LQKENI. This CDR3 is built from 16 residues. The CDR3 DNA reads as TGTGCCAGCTCACCATACGACAGGGGCCGCAATCAGCCCCAGCATTTT. Protein sequence: CASSPYDRGRNQPQHF.